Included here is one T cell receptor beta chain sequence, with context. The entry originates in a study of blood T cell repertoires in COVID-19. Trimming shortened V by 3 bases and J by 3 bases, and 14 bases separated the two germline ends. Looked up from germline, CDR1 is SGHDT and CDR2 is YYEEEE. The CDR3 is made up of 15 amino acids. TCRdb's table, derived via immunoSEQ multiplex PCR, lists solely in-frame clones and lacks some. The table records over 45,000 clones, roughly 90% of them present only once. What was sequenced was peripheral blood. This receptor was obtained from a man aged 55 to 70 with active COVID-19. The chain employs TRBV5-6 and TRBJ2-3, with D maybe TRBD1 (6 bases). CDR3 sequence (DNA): TGTGCCAGCAGCTCACGTGGGGGCCCGACAGATACGCAGTATTTT. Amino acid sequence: CASSSRGGPTDTQYF.